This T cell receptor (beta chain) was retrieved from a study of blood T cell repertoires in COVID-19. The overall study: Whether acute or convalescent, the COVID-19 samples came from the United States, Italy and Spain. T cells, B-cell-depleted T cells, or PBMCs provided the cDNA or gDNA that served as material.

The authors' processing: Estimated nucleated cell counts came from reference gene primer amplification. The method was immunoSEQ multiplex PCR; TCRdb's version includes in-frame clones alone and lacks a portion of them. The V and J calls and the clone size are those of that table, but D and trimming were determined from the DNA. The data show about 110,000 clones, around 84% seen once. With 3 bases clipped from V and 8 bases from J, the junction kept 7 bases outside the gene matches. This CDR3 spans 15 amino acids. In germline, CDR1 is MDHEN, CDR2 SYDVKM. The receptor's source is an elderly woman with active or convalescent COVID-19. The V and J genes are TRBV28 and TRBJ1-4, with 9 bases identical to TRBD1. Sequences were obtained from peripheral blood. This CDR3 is CASSLAGQGREKLFF. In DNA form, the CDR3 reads TGTGCCAGCAGTTTGGCGGGACAGGGAAGGGAAAAACTGTTTTTT.